This T cell receptor (beta chain) was identified in a study of cytomegalovirus exposure and HLA in healthy donors. This clone has a handful of counts. The CDR3 consists of 11 residues. V shed 8 bases and J shed 7 bases, with 9 bases lying between them. Per the germline V gene, CDR1 is SGHNT and CDR2 is YENEEA. The PCR contained 60 Vbeta and 13 Jbeta primers. Data came from immunoSEQ multiplex PCR; TCRdb stores just in-frame clones and leaves some out. The sample yields hundreds of thousands of clones, just over 75% seen once. The gene calls are TRBV11-3 and TRBJ2-1; D ambiguous. This TCR came from a young man in good health and CMV-seronegative. Sequencing input: PBMCs. CDR3 DNA: TGTGCCAGCGGAGTAGAAAATGAGCAGTTCTTC. Protein product: CASGVENEQFF.